These 16 T cell receptor beta chains were sequenced from one sample in a study of early T cells in non-severe SARS-CoV-2 infection. In TCRdb, the 5' RACE reads were re-called with MiXCR into one record per CDR3 protein. The data contain 60,000 to 70,000 distinct CDR3 sequences, less than 5.5% of them seen just once; the ten biggest clones take up 4.9%. Material for sequencing was whole blood. Receptors were obtained from an adult who was a healthcare worker with PCR-confirmed SARS-CoV-2 infection or an uninfected control (not recorded which).

This chain joins TRBV4-3 and TRBJ1-2; perhaps TRBD1 as D (5 bases). The length of the CDR3 is 15 residues. Trimming removed 4 bases from V and 7 bases from J, with 19 bases in between. Germline V CDR1 and CDR2: LGHNA, YSLEER. The CDR3 nucleotides read TGCGCCAGCAGCCCCACGGGAGGAGGGGAGCTTGGCTACACCTTC. It translates to CASSPTGGGELGYTF.

The CDR3 sequence is CASSPRTGIGYEQYF. The CDR3 DNA sequence: TGTGCCAGCAGTCCCAGGACAGGGATTGGCTACGAGCAGTACTTC. This rearrangement joins TRBV7-2 to TRBJ2-7; 8 bases agree with TRBD1. V shed 6 bases, J shed 3 bases, and the junction held 10 bases outside the gene matches. Looked up from germline, CDR1 is SGHTA and CDR2 is FQGNSA. The length of the CDR3 is 15 residues.

The table lists this clonotype with a few counts. The V gene is TRBV18, the J gene TRBJ1-6, with a possible D match to TRBD1 (5 bases). CDR3 length: 12 residues. CDR1 is KGHSH and CDR2 is LQKENI in the germline V gene. Trimming removed 2 bases at V and 14 bases at J, with 10 bases between. CDR3 residues: CASSPETATLHF. CDR3 coding DNA: TGTGCCAGCTCACCAGAGACAGCCACCCTCCACTTT.

This chain connects TRBV5-6 to TRBJ2-2; 8 bases agree with TRBD1. V was clipped by 0 bases and J by 5 bases; unmatched bases: 6. This CDR3 has 16 amino acids. CDR1 and CDR2 (germline): SGHDT, YYEEEE. The CDR3 bases are TGTGCCAGCAGCTTGGGCACAGGGGGGATTACCGGGGAGCTGTTTTTT. Amino acids: CASSLGTGGITGELFF.

There are a few counts of this clonotype. The rearrangement uses TRBV20-1 and TRBJ1-3; D is undetermined. Looked up from germline, CDR1 is DFQATT and CDR2 is SNEGSKA (reference sequence). This CDR3 comprises 13 residues. The V gene lost 3 bases and the J gene lost 4 bases, with 10 bases spanning the gap. The DNA for the CDR3 is TGCAGTGCTAGGCAAATATTCGGAAACACCATATATTTT. Translated, it gives CSARQIFGNTIYF.

The rearrangement joins TRBV20-1 to TRBJ2-2; 8 bases align to TRBD1. Trimming cost V 5 bases and J 1 base; bases outside gene matches: 3. The CDR3 is 14 amino acids. The germline CDR1 and CDR2 sequences are DFQATT and SNEGSKA (reference sequence). CDR3 protein: CSAYGTGNTGELFF. The CDR3, as DNA: TGCAGTGCTTATGGGACAGGGAACACCGGGGAGCTGTTTTTT.

This clonotype was counted many times. The rearrangement uses TRBV4-1 and TRBJ1-1; 8 bases fit TRBD1. Germline values: CDR1 MGHRA, CDR2 YSYEKL. This CDR3 region has 16 residues. The V segment lost 3 bases and the J segment 5 bases; nucleotides outside the gene matches: 11. This CDR3 is CASSHPATGEGTEAFF. The CDR3 coding sequence is TGCGCCAGCAGCCACCCCGCGACAGGGGAGGGAACTGAAGCTTTCTTT.

A few counts support this clonotype. The rearrangement uses TRBV19 and TRBJ1-5; D not resolved. Germline loops: CDR1 LNHDA, CDR2 SQIVND (reference sequence). The CDR3 runs 14 residues. Trimming left V 4 bases short and J 3 bases short, with 10 bases between. The CDR3 DNA follows: TGTGCCAGTAGTACTGGACCTTCCAATCAGCCCCAGCATTTT. It is translated as CASSTGPSNQPQHF. Looking up the rest from reference TRBV19 and TRBJ1-5 gives the full variable domain: DGGITQSPKYLFRKEGQNVTLSCEQNLNHDAMYWYRQDPGQGLRLIYYSQIVNDFQKGDIAEGYSVSREKKESFPLTVTSAQKNPTAFYLCASSTGPSNQPQHFGDGTRLSIL.

This clonotype was seen a few times. The chain has TRBV19 and TRBJ2-2; 7 bases fit TRBD1. The V gene end was trimmed by 6 bases and the J gene end by 3 bases; junction bases not matched to a gene: 4. This CDR3 spans 14 amino acids. Germline V lookup: CDR1 LNHDA, CDR2 SQIVND (reference sequence). CDR3 in amino acids: CASREQGYTGELFF. In DNA, the CDR3 is TGTGCCAGTAGGGAACAGGGGTACACCGGGGAGCTGTTTTTT.

This clonotype was counted many times. This chain joins TRBV20-1 and TRBJ1-5; no definite D call. The CDR3 is 13 residues long. Germline loops: CDR1 DFQATT, CDR2 SNEGSKA (reference sequence). Trimming took off 3 bases at V and 0 bases at J, with 6 bases between the two ends. CDR3 loop: CSARGSSNQPQHF. The CDR3 nucleotides are TGCAGTGCTAGGGGCTCTAGCAATCAGCCCCAGCATTTT.

This clonotype was picked up a small number of times. The chain uses TRBV5-4 and TRBJ2-3; D may be TRBD2 (6 bases). The V gene's germline CDR1 is SGHNT and CDR2 YYREEE (reference sequence). V was pared by 2 bases and J by 1 base, with 8 bases between. This CDR3 spans 14 amino acids. CDR3 DNA sequence: TGTGCCAGCAGCTTAGGAGGGCGCACAGATACGCAGTATTTT. It is translated as CASSLGGRTDTQYF. Based on the CDR3 plus reference TRBV5-4 and TRBJ2-3, the full variable domain is ETGVTQSPTHLIKTRGQQVTLRCSSQSGHNTVSWYQQALGQGPQFIFQYYREEENGRGNFPPRFSGLQFPNYSSELNVNALELDDSALYLCASSLGGRTDTQYFGPGTRLTVL.

V is TRBV19 and J is TRBJ2-6; D is unresolved. The CDR3 length is 14 residues. Germline V gene sequence: CDR1 LNHDA, CDR2 SQIVND (reference sequence). Trimming took off 6 bases at V and 0 bases at J, with 6 bases between the two ends. The CDR3 loop reads CASRLGSGANVLTF. CDR3 bases: TGTGCCAGTAGGCTGGGCTCTGGGGCCAACGTCCTGACTTTC. Together with reference TRBV19 and TRBJ2-6, the CDR3 gives the full variable domain: DGGITQSPKYLFRKEGQNVTLSCEQNLNHDAMYWYRQDPGQGLRLIYYSQIVNDFQKGDIAEGYSVSREKKESFPLTVTSAQKNPTAFYLCASRLGSGANVLTFGAGSRLTVL.

By share of the sample, this clonotype is medium-sized. The chain uses TRBV13 and TRBJ2-7, with 10 bases lining up with TRBD2. The CDR3 consists of 15 residues. CDR1 and CDR2 (germline): PRHDT, FYEKMQ (reference sequence). With 4 bases clipped from V and 2 bases from J, the junction kept 5 bases outside the gene matches. The CDR3 DNA reads TGTGCCAGCAGCTCCCGGACTAGCGGCACCTACGAGCAGTACTTC. Its protein product is CASSSRTSGTYEQYF.

This clonotype was counted many times. The CDR3 region is CASSLRRDRGFYNSPLHF. CDR3 in DNA: TGTGCCAGCAGCCTCCGCCGGGACAGGGGCTTTTATAATTCACCCCTCCACTTT. V usage is TRBV3-1 and J usage is TRBJ1-6; 10 bases agree with TRBD1. V lost 4 bases to trimming and J lost 4 bases; unmatched junction nucleotides: 10. Germline V gene lookup returns CDR1 LGHDT and CDR2 YNNKEL (reference sequence). This CDR3 has 18 amino acids.

For the CDR3, the DNA is TGTGCCACGGGGGAAGGTAGCACAGATACGCAGTATTTT. This sequence encodes CATGEGSTDTQYF. J is TRBJ2-3 and V is TRBV7-9; D may be TRBD2 (6 bases). This CDR3 contains 13 residues. Trimming left V 10 bases short and J 0 bases short, with 11 bases between. The germline V gene encodes CDR1 SEHNR and CDR2 FQNEAQ (reference sequence).

This clonotype came up many times. V gene TRBV9 combines with J gene TRBJ1-1; 8 bases agree with TRBD1. J was trimmed by 0 bases and V by 2 bases; bases with no gene match: 0. CDR1 is SGDLS, CDR2 YYNGEE, per germline. The CDR3 is 14 residues long. CDR3 nucleotides: TGTGCCAGCAGCGTGGGACAGGTGAACACTGAAGCTTTCTTT. It translates to CASSVGQVNTEAFF.